This TCR beta chain was found in a study of OX40 agonist ivuxolimab in advanced cancers. Assay: immunoSEQ multiplex PCR; the TCRdb copy retains only in-frame clones and omits some. The sample has just over 95,000 clones, 90% seen once. The V end was cut by 3 bases, the J end by 1 base, with 15 bases between. CDR1 and CDR2 (germline): SGHDN, FVKESK. CDR3 size: 16 residues. The sequences come from CD4+ or CD8+ T cells sorted from blood, collected in a trial of the OX40 agonist ivuxolimab. The receptor comes from an adult with an advanced solid tumor such as melanoma, head and neck, liver or kidney cancer. The chain carries TRBV14 and TRBJ1-1, with no clear D. CDR3 sequence: CASSHSKWYRNTEAFF. The CDR3 DNA is TGTGCCAGCAGCCACTCAAAGTGGTATAGGAACACTGAAGCTTTCTTT. The full variable domain, rest sourced from reference TRBV14 and TRBJ1-1, is EAGVTQFPSHSVIEKGQTVTLRCDPISGHDNLYWYRRVMGKEIKFLLHFVKESKQDESGMPNNRFLAERTGGTYSTLKVQPAELEDSGVYFCASSHSKWYRNTEAFFGQGTRLTVV.